This T cell receptor (beta chain) was retrieved from a study of CD8+ T cells in alopecia areata. Investigators isolated RNA and reverse transcribed it into cDNA to act as the sequencing template. Assay used: immunoSEQ multiplex PCR; TCRdb lists only in-frame clones, some missing. Here the sample spans 170,000 or so clones, 65% being singletons. The sample holds a few counts of this clone. The treatment: oral pan-JAK inhibitor, 5-10 mg twice daily. CDR1 is GTSNPN and CDR2 is SVGIG in the germline V gene (reference sequence). V was cut by 3 bases and J by 0 bases, with 11 bases left in between. The CDR3 has 14 amino acids.

The chain joins TRBV30 to TRBJ1-1; D may be TRBD1 (6 bases). The sequence came from a human donor with alopecia areata. The sample in question was CD4+ T cells sorted from blood, obtained at week 4, from a patient treated with tofacitinib. CDR3 bases: TGTGCCTGGAGAAAGGGGGAAATGAACACTGAAGCTTTCTTT. Translating it yields CAWRKGEMNTEAFF.